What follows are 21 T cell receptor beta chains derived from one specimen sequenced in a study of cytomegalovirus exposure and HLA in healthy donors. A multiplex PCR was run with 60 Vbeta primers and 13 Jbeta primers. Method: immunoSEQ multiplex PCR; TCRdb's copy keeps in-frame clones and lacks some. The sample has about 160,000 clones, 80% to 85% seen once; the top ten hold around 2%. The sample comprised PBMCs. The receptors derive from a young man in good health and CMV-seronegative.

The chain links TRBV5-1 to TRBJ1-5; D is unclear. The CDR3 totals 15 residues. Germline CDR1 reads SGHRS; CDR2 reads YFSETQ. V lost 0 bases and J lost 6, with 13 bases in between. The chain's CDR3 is CASSLGQERGQPQHF. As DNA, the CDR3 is TGCGCCAGCAGCTTGGGCCAGGAGCGGGGTCAGCCCCAGCATTTT.

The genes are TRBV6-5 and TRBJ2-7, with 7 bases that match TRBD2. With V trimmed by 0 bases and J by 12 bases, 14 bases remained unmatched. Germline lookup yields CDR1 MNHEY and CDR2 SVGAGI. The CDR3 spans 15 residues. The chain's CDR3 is CASSYSGGVGSPVYF. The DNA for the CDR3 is TGTGCCAGCAGTTACTCGGGAGGGGTTGGGTCTCCCGTGTACTTC.

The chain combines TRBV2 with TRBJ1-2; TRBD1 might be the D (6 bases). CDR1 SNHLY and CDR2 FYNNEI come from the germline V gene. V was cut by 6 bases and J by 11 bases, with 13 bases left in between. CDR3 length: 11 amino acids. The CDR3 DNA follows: TGTGCCAGCAGCCCGAGGGGGGGATACACCTTC. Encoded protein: CASSPRGGYTF.

CDR3 loop: CASSAGTLYEQYF. CDR3 bases: TGTGCCAGTAGTGCCGGCACACTATACGAGCAGTACTTC. The chain links TRBV19 to TRBJ2-7; D uncertain. CDR1 is LNHDA, CDR2 SQIVND, per germline (reference sequence). The CDR3 covers 13 residues. V was shortened by 5 bases and J by 4 bases, with 12 bases between the two germline ends.

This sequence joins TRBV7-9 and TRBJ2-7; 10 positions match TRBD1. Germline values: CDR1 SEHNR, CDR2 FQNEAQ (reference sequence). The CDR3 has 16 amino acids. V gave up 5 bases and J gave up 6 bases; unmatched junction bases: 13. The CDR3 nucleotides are TGTGCCAGCAGCCAGGGGACAGGGGCCGGGAGAGGCGAGCAGTACTTC. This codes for CASSQGTGAGRGEQYF. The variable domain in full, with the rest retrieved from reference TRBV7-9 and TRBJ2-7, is DTGVSQNPRHKITKRGQNVTFRCDPISEHNRLYWYRQTLGQGPEFLTYFQNEAQLEKSRLLSDRFSAERPKGSFSTLEIQRTEQGDSAMYLCASSQGTGAGRGEQYFGPGTRLTVT.

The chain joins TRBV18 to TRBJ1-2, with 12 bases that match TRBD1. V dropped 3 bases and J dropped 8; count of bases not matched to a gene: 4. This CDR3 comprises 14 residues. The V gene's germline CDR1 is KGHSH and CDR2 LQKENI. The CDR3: CASSPGQGAWGYTF. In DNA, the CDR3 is TGTGCCAGCTCACCGGGACAGGGGGCTTGGGGCTACACCTTC.

In nucleotides, the CDR3 is TGTGCCTGGAGTGCCGGACAGGGGGATCAGCCCCAGCATTTT. This translates into CAWSAGQGDQPQHF. The J gene is TRBJ1-5, the V gene TRBV30; 10 bases align to TRBD1. The CDR3 loop spans 14 amino acids. Germline V gene lookup returns CDR1 GTSNPN and CDR2 SVGIG (reference sequence). V dropped 1 base and J dropped 5; count of bases not matched to a gene: 2.

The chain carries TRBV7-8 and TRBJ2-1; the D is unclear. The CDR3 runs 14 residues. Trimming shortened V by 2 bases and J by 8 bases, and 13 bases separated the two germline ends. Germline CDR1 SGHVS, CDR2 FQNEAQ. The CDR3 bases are TGTGCCAGCAGCTTACTAGATTCGTTCGATGAGCAGTTCTTC. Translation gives CASSLLDSFDEQFF.

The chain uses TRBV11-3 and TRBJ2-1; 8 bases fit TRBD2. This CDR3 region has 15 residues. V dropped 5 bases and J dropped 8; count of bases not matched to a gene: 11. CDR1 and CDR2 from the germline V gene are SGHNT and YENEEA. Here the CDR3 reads CASSAREREYDEQFF. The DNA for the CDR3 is TGTGCCAGCAGCGCAAGGGAGCGGGAGTACGATGAGCAGTTCTTC.

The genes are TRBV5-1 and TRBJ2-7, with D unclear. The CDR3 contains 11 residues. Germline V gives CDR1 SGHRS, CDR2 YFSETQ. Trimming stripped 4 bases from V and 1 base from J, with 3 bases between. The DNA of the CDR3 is TGCGCCAGCAGCCCATCCTACGAGCAGTACTTC. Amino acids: CASSPSYEQYF.

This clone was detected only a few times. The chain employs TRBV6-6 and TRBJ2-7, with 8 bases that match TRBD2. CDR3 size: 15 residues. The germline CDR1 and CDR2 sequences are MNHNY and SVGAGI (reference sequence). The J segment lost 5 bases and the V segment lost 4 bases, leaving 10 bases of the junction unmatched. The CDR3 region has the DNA TGTGCCAGCAGTTCCCCCGGGACCGGGGGGGACGAGCAGTACTTC. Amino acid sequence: CASSSPGTGGDEQYF.

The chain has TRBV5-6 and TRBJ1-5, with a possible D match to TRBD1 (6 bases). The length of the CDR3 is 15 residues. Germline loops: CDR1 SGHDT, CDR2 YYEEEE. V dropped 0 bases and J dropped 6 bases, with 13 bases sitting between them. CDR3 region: CASSLGRGKGQPQHF. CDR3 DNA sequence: TGTGCCAGCAGCTTGGGCAGGGGCAAAGGTCAGCCCCAGCATTTT.

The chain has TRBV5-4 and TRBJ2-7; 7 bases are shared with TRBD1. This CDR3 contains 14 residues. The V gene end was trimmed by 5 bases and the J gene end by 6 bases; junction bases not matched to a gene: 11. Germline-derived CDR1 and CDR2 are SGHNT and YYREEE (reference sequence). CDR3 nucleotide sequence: TGTGCCAGCAGAAACCGGGACAGTACAATCGAGCAGTACTTC. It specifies CASRNRDSTIEQYF. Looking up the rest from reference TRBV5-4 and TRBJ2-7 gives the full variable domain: ETGVTQSPTHLIKTRGQQVTLRCSSQSGHNTVSWYQQALGQGPQFIFQYYREEENGRGNFPPRFSGLQFPNYSSELNVNALELDDSALYLCASRNRDSTIEQYFGPGTRLTVT.

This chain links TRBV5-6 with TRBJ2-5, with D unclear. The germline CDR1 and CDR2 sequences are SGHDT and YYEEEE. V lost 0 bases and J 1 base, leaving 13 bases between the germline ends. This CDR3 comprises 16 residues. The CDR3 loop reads CASSLGERRPQETQYF. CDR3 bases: TGTGCCAGCAGCTTGGGCGAGCGACGACCCCAAGAGACCCAGTACTTC.

CDR3 in DNA: TGTGCCAGCAGTTTCCCCTTCACAGGGGTGGGATACTATGGCTACACCTTC. It translates to CASSFPFTGVGYYGYTF. The chain employs TRBV27 and TRBJ1-2; 7 bases are shared with TRBD1. The CDR3 sequence is 17 residues long. After removal of 3 bases from V and 3 bases from J, the junction contained 13 bases not matched to a gene. Germline V gene data show CDR1 as MNHEY and CDR2 as SMNVEV (reference sequence).

The CDR3 spells CASTVGGNTGELFF. As DNA, the CDR3 is TGTGCCAGCACTGTCGGGGGAAACACCGGGGAGCTGTTTTTT. The V call is TRBV2, the J call TRBJ2-2, with a tentative D call TRBD2 (6 bases). V was trimmed by 7 bases and J by 2 bases, leaving 11 bases between them. The CDR3 totals 14 residues. In germline, CDR1 is SNHLY, CDR2 FYNNEI.

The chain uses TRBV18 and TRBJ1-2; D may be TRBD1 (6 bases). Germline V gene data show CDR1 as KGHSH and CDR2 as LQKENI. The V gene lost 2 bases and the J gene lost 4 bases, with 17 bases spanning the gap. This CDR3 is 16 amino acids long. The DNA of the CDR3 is TGTGCCAGCTCACCAAATTTACAGGGACGAACCTATGGCTACACCTTC. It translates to CASSPNLQGRTYGYTF.

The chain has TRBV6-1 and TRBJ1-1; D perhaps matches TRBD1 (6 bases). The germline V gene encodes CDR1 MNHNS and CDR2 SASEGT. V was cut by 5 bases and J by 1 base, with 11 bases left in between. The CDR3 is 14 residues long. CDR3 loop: CASSLQGWNTEAFF. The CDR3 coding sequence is TGTGCCAGCAGTCTACAGGGTTGGAACACTGAAGCTTTCTTT.

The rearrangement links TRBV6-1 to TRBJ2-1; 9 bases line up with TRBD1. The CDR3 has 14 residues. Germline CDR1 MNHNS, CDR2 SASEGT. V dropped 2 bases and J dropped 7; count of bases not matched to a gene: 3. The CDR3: CASSEWDRVNEQFF. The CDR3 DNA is TGTGCCAGCAGTGAATGGGACAGGGTGAATGAGCAGTTCTTC.

The CDR3 spells CAIRTSGHNEQFF. DNA for the CDR3: TGTGCCATACGGACTAGCGGGCACAATGAGCAGTTCTTC. This sequence joins TRBV10-3 and TRBJ2-1; 11 bases are shared with TRBD2. The CDR3 has 13 residues. Germline V lookup: CDR1 ENHRY, CDR2 SYGVKD. Trimming cost V 9 bases and J 5 bases; bases outside gene matches: 3.

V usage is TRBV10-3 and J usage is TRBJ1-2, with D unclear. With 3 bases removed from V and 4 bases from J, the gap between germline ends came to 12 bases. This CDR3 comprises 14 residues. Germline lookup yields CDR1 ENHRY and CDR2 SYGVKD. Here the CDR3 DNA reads TGTGCCATCAGTGACTGGGCAGAGACCTATGGCTACACCTTC. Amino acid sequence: CAISDWAETYGYTF.